This T cell receptor (beta chain) was recovered during a study of blood T cell repertoires in COVID-19. Overall study: PBMCs, B-cell-depleted T cells, or T cells provided the cDNA or gDNA that made up the material.

Profiling relied on immunoSEQ multiplex PCR, and the TCRdb table lists in-frame clones only, not all of them. The table has 150,000 to 200,000 clones, about 85% seen once; the top ten hold approximately 9.8%. The V gene lost 3 bases and the J gene lost 7 bases, with 9 bases spanning the gap. Per germline, CDR1 DFQATT and CDR2 SNEGSKA (reference sequence). The CDR3 is 12 residues long. This clone appeared a few times. The sequence was obtained from a woman older than 75 with acute or convalescent COVID-19. The chain joins TRBV20-1 to TRBJ1-4, with a weak D call TRBD1 (5 bases). Sequencing input: peripheral blood. CDR3 loop: CSASSGGEKLFF. CDR3 sequence (DNA): TGCAGTGCTAGTTCCGGGGGTGAAAAACTGTTTTTT.